This TCR beta chain was documented in a study of vaccination effects on CD4 cells after COVID-19. Overall study context: Sequencing was preceded by expansion of antigen-specific CD4+ T cells with viral peptide pools in the ViraFEST assay.

Following an approximately ten-day culture, CD4+ T cells were purified. This clone has only one observation. Its matching antigen is unknown. Generated by immunoSEQ multiplex PCR, the TCRdb table keeps only in-frame clones and is missing some. The table includes about 64,000 clones, 72% detected once. The material was CD4+ T cells from PBMCs cultured without peptide, obtained before COVID-19 vaccination. The clonotype was recovered from a human donor who had a prior SARS-CoV-2 infection.

In DNA, the CDR3 is TGTGCCAGCTCAGCCAACAGACCAAAAGCGTTCTACGAGCAGTACTTC. Residues: CASSANRPKAFYEQYF. The genes are TRBV18 and TRBJ2-7; D is ambiguous. Deletions cut 5 bases from V and 3 bases from J, with 20 bases between. Germline values: CDR1 KGHSH, CDR2 LQKENI. The CDR3 totals 16 residues.